The source of this T cell receptor beta chain is a study of CD8 T cells in ankylosing spondylitis. MiXCR was run by TCRdb on the 5' RACE reads, yielding one entry per CDR3 protein. The sample consists of about 130,000 distinct CDR3 sequences, 5.5% to 7.5% of them appearing once. The CDR3 extends over 13 amino acids. In germline, CDR1 is LNHNV, CDR2 YYDKDF (reference sequence). V gave up 9 bases and J gave up 0 bases, with 12 bases separating them. This clonotype was seen repeatedly, ten times or more. The TCR was taken from a female donor with ankylosing spondylitis or in good health (not recorded which). The sample consisted of blood, either unsorted or a sorted T cell fraction (not recorded which). The chain joins TRBV15 to TRBJ2-7; the D is unclear. This CDR3 is CATRSESSYEQYF. The CDR3 region has the DNA TGTGCCACGAGGAGTGAAAGCTCCTACGAGCAGTACTTC.